This T cell receptor (beta chain) was profiled in a study of blood T cell repertoires in COVID-19. Overall study context: Acute and convalescent COVID-19 specimens originated in the United States, Italy and Spain.

Trimming at V came to 1 base and at J to 1 base, leaving 14 bases not matched to a gene. Germline CDR1 is KGHSH and CDR2 is LQKENI. The CDR3 length is 20 residues. Method: immunoSEQ multiplex PCR; TCRdb's copy keeps in-frame clones and lacks some. The sample shows about 160,000 clones, roughly 85% of them seen only once. This chain links TRBV18 with TRBJ2-2; 8 bases map to TRBD2. The sequencing input was peripheral blood. This clonotype was sampled from a woman aged 80 or over with active or convalescent COVID-19. CDR3 nucleotide sequence: TGTGCCAGCTCACCACGATGGAGCGGGAGTGGGTCCAGGAACACCGGGGAGCTGTTTTTT. Translation gives CASSPRWSGSGSRNTGELFF. Combining the CDR3 with reference TRBV18 and TRBJ2-2 gives the whole variable domain NAGVMQNPRHLVRRRGQEARLRCSPMKGHSHVYWYRQLPEEGLKFMVYLQKENIIDESGMPKERFSAEFPKEGPSILRIQQVVRGDSAAYFCASSPRWSGSGSRNTGELFFGEGSRLTVL.